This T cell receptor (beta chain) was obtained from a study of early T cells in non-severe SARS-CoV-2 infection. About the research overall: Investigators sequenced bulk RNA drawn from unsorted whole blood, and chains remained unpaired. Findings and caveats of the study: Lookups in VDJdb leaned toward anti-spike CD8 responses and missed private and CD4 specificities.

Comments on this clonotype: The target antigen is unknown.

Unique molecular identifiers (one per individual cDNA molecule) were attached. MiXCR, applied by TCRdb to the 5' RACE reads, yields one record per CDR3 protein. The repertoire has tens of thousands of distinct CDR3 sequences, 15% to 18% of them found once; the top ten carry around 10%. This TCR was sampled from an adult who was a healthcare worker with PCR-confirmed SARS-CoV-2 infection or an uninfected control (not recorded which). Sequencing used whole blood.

Here the CDR3 reads CASNTRQGQGTEAFF. The CDR3 DNA follows: TGTGCCAGCAACACTAGACAGGGGCAAGGGACTGAAGCTTTCTTT. The chain links TRBV5-4 to TRBJ1-1; 8 nucleotides match TRBD1. The junction had 12 bases not matched to a gene; V was cut back by 6 bases and J by 5 bases. The CDR3 consists of 15 residues. Germline V gene data show CDR1 as SGHNT and CDR2 as YYREEE (reference sequence).